This TCR beta chain comes out of a study of CD8 T cells in ankylosing spondylitis. The table lists this clonotype with many counts. Its cognate antigen is unknown. Germline CDR1 reads SQVTM; CDR2 reads ANQGSEA. CDR3 length equals 13 residues. V lost 5 bases and J lost 4, with 13 bases in between. Quantitative 5'-RACE with molecular barcodes produced the TCR beta libraries. Using its own MiXCR run on the 5' RACE reads, TCRdb lists one record per CDR3 protein. This table holds under 950,000 distinct CDR3 sequences, under 20% found once. Overall study findings and caveats: Disease-linked clones, CD8+, were relatively rare in peripheral blood. Reportedly, disease-linked clones are significantly enriched in ankylosing spondylitis patients' matched synovial fluid. Before this, some motif variants had been reported in reactive arthritis synovial fluid and blood. The study identified a TCR beta motif of roughly eight highly homologous variants that appeared characteristic of ankylosing spondylitis blood.

The TCR sequence derives from a male donor with ankylosing spondylitis. What was sequenced was blood, either unsorted or a sorted T cell fraction (not recorded which). The V and J genes are TRBV29-1 and TRBJ2-3; no clear D. The DNA for the CDR3 is TGCAGCGTTTCTCTGATGGTAGCAGATACGCAGTATTTT. Encoded protein: CSVSLMVADTQYF.